This entry lists 25 T cell receptor beta chains sequenced from one sample in a study of breast tumors, draining lymph nodes, adjacent tissues. The lymph nodes were axillary draining lymph nodes from breast cancer patients. TCRdb re-called the multiplex PCR reads through MiXCR, storing one row per CDR3 protein. There are about 230,000 distinct CDR3 sequences in the sample; about 34% occur only once, and just over 1.4% lies in the top ten. Input material: axillary lymph node tissue. These TCRs come from a female donor with breast cancer. Some clones in this sample may be carry-over from other donors' samples.

This clonotype came up many times. The J gene is TRBJ1-5, the V gene TRBV7-2; D is unresolved. The CDR3 extends over 14 amino acids. Trimming removed 1 base from V and 9 bases from J, with 13 bases in between. Germline V gene data show CDR1 as SGHTA and CDR2 as FQGNSA. CDR3 nucleotides: TGTGCCAGCAGCTTAGGGCAGACCCCCGTGCCCCAGCATTTT. This encodes CASSLGQTPVPQHF.

This clonotype was found many times. The V gene is TRBV12-3 or TRBV12-4, the J gene TRBJ1-3; 7 bases fit TRBD1. The CDR3 loop spans 15 amino acids. The J segment lost 3 bases and the V segment lost 3 bases, leaving 5 bases of the junction unmatched. CDR3 sequence: CASSLGAGGGNTIYF. Here the CDR3 DNA reads TGTGCCAGCAGTTTGGGGGCAGGGGGTGGAAACACCATATATTTT.

The chain is built from TRBV12-3 or TRBV12-4 and TRBJ2-1; tentatively, D is TRBD1 or TRBD2 (6 bases each). This CDR3 has 15 amino acids. Trimming stripped 6 bases from V and 4 bases from J, with 16 bases between. This CDR3 reads CASSGGGGEYNEQFF. The CDR3 bases are TGTGCCAGCAGCGGAGGGGGTGGCGAGTACAATGAGCAGTTCTTC.

This clonotype occurred many times. The rearrangement links TRBV19 to TRBJ2-7; 12 bases align to TRBD2. Germline V lookup: CDR1 LNHDA, CDR2 SQIVND (reference sequence). This CDR3 has 14 amino acids. Unmatched junction bases numbered 6, after V lost 8 bases and J lost 4 bases. This chain's CDR3 is CASSSGRAFYEQYF. CDR3 bases: TGTGCCAGTTCTAGCGGGAGGGCCTTTTACGAGCAGTACTTC.

This clonotype was observed a handful of times. The chain has TRBV28 and TRBJ2-3; D not resolved. Trimming took off 5 bases at V and 0 bases at J, with 12 bases between the two ends. The germline gives CDR1 MDHEN, CDR2 SYDVKM. The CDR3 is 15 residues long. DNA of the CDR3: TGTGCCAGCAGTCCCCACCCCATGAGCACAGATACGCAGTATTTT. Its translation is CASSPHPMSTDTQYF.

A note on this clonotype: At one of its ends the junction is not consistent with the germline gene, which may arise from a read error. The chain recombines TRBV20-1 with TRBJ1-2; 9 positions match TRBD1. The CDR3 extends over 16 amino acids. From germline, CDR1 is DFQATT and CDR2 SNEGSKA (reference sequence). CDR3 sequence: CSAREGQGYFNYGHTF. The CDR3 DNA sequence: TGCAGTGCTAGAGAGGGACAGGGATACTTTAACTATGGCCACACCTTC.

This clonotype appeared many times. V usage is TRBV15 and J usage is TRBJ2-4, with D maybe TRBD2 (6 bases). This CDR3 is 18 amino acids long. CDR1 LNHNV and CDR2 YYDKDF come from the germline V gene (reference sequence). Trimming removed 0 bases at V and 0 bases at J, with 15 bases between. CDR3 DNA: TGTGCCACCAGCAGAGAGGCTAGAGCGGGCCTAGCCAAAAACATTCAGTACTTC. This sequence encodes CATSREARAGLAKNIQYF.

This clonotype was seen repeatedly, ten times or more. The rearrangement links TRBV3-1 to TRBJ2-7, with a possible D match to TRBD2 (6 bases). Trimming removed 1 base from V and 0 bases from J, with 13 bases in between. The CDR3 has 16 residues. In germline, CDR1 is LGHDT, CDR2 YNNKEL (reference sequence). CDR3 sequence (DNA): TGTGCCAGCAGCCAAGCTCCTAGCGCTATCTCCTACGAGCAGTACTTC. Translating it yields CASSQAPSAISYEQYF.

Many counts were recorded for this clonotype. V gene TRBV7-2 combines with J gene TRBJ2-3; TRBD1 agrees at 7 bases. The CDR3 extends over 13 amino acids. V dropped 1 base and J dropped 8; count of bases not matched to a gene: 3. CDR1 is SGHTA, CDR2 FQGNSA, per germline. The CDR3 sequence: CASSLEGQLTQYF. The CDR3 DNA reads as TGTGCCAGCAGCTTAGAGGGACAGCTTACGCAGTATTTT.

This clonotype was seen at least ten times. The chain couples TRBV7-9 to TRBJ2-7; 8 bases are shared with TRBD1. With V trimmed by 3 bases and J by 4 bases, 2 bases remained unmatched. Germline lookup yields CDR1 SEHNR and CDR2 FQNEAQ (reference sequence). There are 13 residues in the CDR3. The CDR3 protein is CASSLQGAYEQYF. Written as DNA, the CDR3 is TGTGCCAGCAGCTTGCAGGGGGCGTACGAGCAGTACTTC.

The chain is built from TRBV20-1 and TRBJ2-3; D is perhaps TRBD2 (7 bases). V lost 2 bases to trimming and J lost 1 base, with 13 bases between them. Germline loops: CDR1 DFQATT, CDR2 SNEGSKA (reference sequence). This CDR3 contains 15 residues. DNA for the CDR3: TGCAGTGCTAGAACGGGGGGCTCACGCACAGATACGCAGTATTTT. It specifies CSARTGGSRTDTQYF.

About this clonotype: This may stem from a read error, because a much larger clone lies one nucleotide away. The rearrangement joins TRBV4-1 to TRBJ1-4; tentatively, D is TRBD1 (5 bases). The CDR3 is made up of 18 amino acids. Germline V CDR1 and CDR2: MGHRA, YSYEKL. Between the trimmed V and J ends, which lost 0 bases and 9 bases, there was a span of 23 bases. The CDR3 nucleotides read TGCGCCAGCAGCCAAGAGAAGGGGAAACGGGACGGGGTGAAAAAACTGTTTTTT. Amino acid sequence: CASSQEKGKRDGVKKLFF.

This clonotype was seen repeatedly, ten times or more. The chain employs TRBV11-3 and TRBJ2-7; 7 bases map to TRBD2. Germline V lookup: CDR1 SGHNT, CDR2 YENEEA. The CDR3 runs to 16 residues. Trimming took 5 bases from V and 4 from J; bases not matched to a gene: 14. This CDR3 reads CASSDEGGGSRYEQYF. The CDR3, as DNA: TGTGCCAGCAGCGACGAGGGCGGCGGGAGTAGGTACGAGCAGTACTTC.

This clonotype was counted ten times or more. The chain combines TRBV4-2 with TRBJ2-1, with 7 bases aligning to TRBD2. Germline-derived CDR1 and CDR2 are LGHNA and YNFKEQ. The CDR3 spans 17 residues. V was clipped by 5 bases and J by 4 bases; unmatched bases: 14. This CDR3 is CASSVNQGGGRYNEQFF. The CDR3 bases are TGTGCCAGCAGCGTAAACCAGGGCGGCGGGAGATACAATGAGCAGTTCTTC.

This clonotype showed up many times. The chain uses TRBV2 and TRBJ2-1; TRBD2 matches at 13 bases. The CDR3 is made up of 18 amino acids. Trimming at V came to 1 base and at J to 3 bases, leaving 6 bases not matched to a gene. Germline assignment: CDR1 SNHLY and CDR2 FYNNEI. The DNA for the CDR3 is TGTGCCAGCAGTGAAGTACTAGCGGGAGGGCCCCACTACAATGAGCAGTTCTTC. Its protein product is CASSEVLAGGPHYNEQFF. Variable domain in full (rest from reference TRBV2 and TRBJ2-1): EPEVTQTPSHQVTQMGQEVILRCVPISNHLYFYWYRQILGQKVEFLVSFYNNEISEKSEIFDDQFSVERPDGSNFTLKIRSTKLEDSAMYFCASSEVLAGGPHYNEQFFGPGTRLTVL.

This clonotype was observed at least ten times. V usage is TRBV2 and J usage is TRBJ2-5, with 11 bases lining up with TRBD1. The germline CDR1 and CDR2 sequences are SNHLY and FYNNEI. Losses at the gene ends were 0 bases for V and 4 bases for J; bases not matched to a gene: 4. This CDR3 region has 16 residues. The CDR3 is CASSEAGTGGGETQYF. CDR3 DNA: TGTGCCAGCAGTGAAGCTGGGACAGGGGGGGGAGAGACCCAGTACTTC.

There are a few counts of this clonotype. A read error is possible here, since a much larger clone lies one base away. The chain recombines TRBV20-1 with TRBJ2-5, with a weak D call TRBD2 (6 bases). CDR1 and CDR2 (germline): DFQATT, SNEGSKA (reference sequence). The CDR3 extends over 12 amino acids. DNA of the CDR3: TGCGGTGTTGAGACTAGAGGAGAGACCCAGTACTTC. Amino acid sequence: CGVETRGETQYF.

Worth noting for this clonotype: The junction departs from the called germline gene at one end, perhaps through a read error. DNA for the CDR3: TGCGCCAGCAGCCCTAAGATCGGACCCCTTCTGTCTGAGCAGTTCTTC. Translation gives CASSPKIGPLLSEQFF. The chain is built from TRBV7-9 and TRBJ2-1; no firm D call. The length of the CDR3 is 16 residues. Germline lookup yields CDR1 SEHNR and CDR2 FQNEAQ (reference sequence). Full variable domain (outside the CDR3, taken from reference TRBV7-9 and TRBJ2-1): DTGVSQNPRHKITKRGQNVTFRCDPISEHNRLYWYRQTLGQGPEFLTYFQNEAQLEKSRLLSDRFSAERPKGSFSTLEIQRTEQGDSAMYLCASSPKIGPLLSEQFFGPGTRLTVL.

The rearrangement links TRBV4-3 to TRBJ1-5; TRBD1 matches 7 bases. Trimming at V came to 4 bases and at J to 11 bases, leaving 14 bases not matched to a gene. The V gene's germline CDR1 is LGHNA and CDR2 YSLEER. The CDR3 has 15 amino acids. The CDR3, as DNA: TGCGCCAGCAGCCCCAAGACAGGGTGGGGAGAGACCCAGCATTTT. This gives the protein CASSPKTGWGETQHF.

Note on this clonotype: A read error is possible here, since a much larger clone lies one base away. The chain employs TRBV5-1 and TRBJ2-2, with D perhaps TRBD2 (6 bases). Germline assignment: CDR1 SGHRS and CDR2 YFSETQ. The CDR3 is 14 residues long. CDR3 in amino acids: CASSLGQRTGGLFF. The CDR3 DNA is TGCGCCAGCAGCTTGGGACAGCGGACCGGGGGGCTGTTTTTT.

This clonotype was seen ten or more times. The chain links TRBV7-6 to TRBJ2-7; D possibly corresponds to TRBD2 (9 bases). The CDR3 is 17 amino acids. The germline gives CDR1 SGHVS, CDR2 FNYEAQ. Trimming left V 4 bases short and J 6 bases short, with 25 bases between. CDR3 sequence: CASSSGGSGRFSGEQYF. The CDR3 DNA sequence: TGTGCCAGCAGCTCAGGGGGCAGCGGGAGGTTTTCCGGCGAGCAGTACTTC.

Comments on this clonotype: A junction end diverges from the germline sequence, so it may reflect a read error. This rearrangement joins TRBV6-2 or TRBV6-3 to TRBJ2-1; 14 bases align to TRBD2. The V gene's germline CDR1 is MNHEY and CDR2 SVGEGT. This CDR3 is built from 15 residues. DNA of the CDR3: TGTGCCAGCAGGAGACTAGCGGGAGGGTACAATGAGCGGTTCTTC. Its translation: CASRRLAGGYNERFF.

This clonotype was picked up many times. J is TRBJ2-1 and V is TRBV12-3 or TRBV12-4; a weak D match, TRBD2 (6 bases). This CDR3 has 13 residues. V gave up 8 bases and J gave up 3 bases, with 11 bases separating them. The CDR3 sequence is CASASGDYNEQFF. The CDR3 DNA sequence: TGTGCCAGCGCTTCGGGAGACTACAATGAGCAGTTCTTC.

This clonotype was seen at least ten times. V and J are TRBV12-5 and TRBJ2-4; 9 nucleotides line up with TRBD2. The CDR3 runs 19 residues. Trimming removed 2 bases from V and 0 bases from J; junction bases left unmatched: 11. The germline gives CDR1 LGHNT, CDR2 FRNRAP. CDR3 nucleotides: TGTGCTAGTGGTTTGAACGCCGGGACTAGCCTTATAGCCAAAAACATTCAGTACTTC. The encoded protein is CASGLNAGTSLIAKNIQYF.

This clonotype was picked up many times. The chain uses TRBV15 and TRBJ2-2, with D tentatively TRBD2 (5 bases). V gave up 0 bases and J gave up 6 bases, with 8 bases separating them. The germline gives CDR1 LNHNV, CDR2 YYDKDF (reference sequence). The CDR3 contains 14 residues. CDR3 sequence (DNA): TGTGCCACCAGCAGAGATAAGAGGGCCGGGGAGCTGTTTTTT. As protein: CATSRDKRAGELFF.